This TCR beta chain was observed in a study of shared clonotypes between healthy human individuals. Study conclusions and caveats: Incomplete sequencing of sorted subsets was indicated by rarefaction despite large depth.

Trimming cost V 5 bases and J 7 bases, with 24 bases left between them. The germline gives CDR1 SGHAT, CDR2 FQNNGV. The CDR3 has 18 amino acids. Turning to this clone: Its antigen is currently unknown.

Libraries were prepared by immunoSEQ multiplex PCR; TCRdb keeps only in-frame clonotypes and omits some of them. In the table there are over a million clones, around four fifths of which are singletons. The chain has TRBV11-2 and TRBJ1-6; possible D gene TRBD1, 5 bases. This receptor was taken from a young man in good health. Input material: memory CD4+ T cells sorted from blood. Subset denoted: CD45RA-negative fraction. The CDR3 loop reads CASSRTGGLASGNSPLHF. The CDR3 coding sequence is TGTGCCAGCAGCCGCACCGGGGGACTCGCGTCGGGGAATTCACCCCTCCACTTT.